Shown below are 22 T cell receptor beta chains from a single sample sequenced in a study of T cell changes during pregnancy in multiple sclerosis. Produced via immunoSEQ multiplex PCR; TCRdb's table is partial and in-frame only. The sample yields some 64,000 clones, about 87% seen once. Here the sequenced sample was peripheral blood, taken in the first trimester of pregnancy. The receptors originated from a female donor in good health, enrolled as a control in a pregnancy study.

Only one count was recorded for this clone. The rearrangement joins TRBV5-8 to TRBJ1-6; TRBD1 is a possible D gene (6 bases). V lost 0 bases and J 7 bases, leaving 14 bases between the germline ends. This CDR3 is 16 amino acids long. Germline lookup yields CDR1 SGHTS and CDR2 YDEGEE. CDR3 sequence: CASSLGWGQGNSPLHF. As DNA, the CDR3 is TGTGCCAGCAGCTTGGGGTGGGGCCAGGGGAATTCACCCCTCCACTTT.

The rearrangement joins TRBV5-6 to TRBJ1-1; 8 bases are shared with TRBD1. The length of the CDR3 is 17 residues. Trimming cost V 0 bases and J 1 base; bases outside gene matches: 8. Germline CDR1 and CDR2: SGHDT and YYEEEE. CDR3 DNA sequence: TGTGCCAGCAGCTTGGTTCGTAAACAGGGGGAGAACACTGAAGCTTTCTTT. Translating it yields CASSLVRKQGENTEAFF.

V gene TRBV11-2 combines with J gene TRBJ1-1; 10 bases are shared with TRBD1. The junction had 8 bases not matched to a gene; V was cut back by 5 bases and J by 5 bases. The CDR3 covers 15 residues. Germline V gene sequence: CDR1 SGHAT, CDR2 FQNNGV. CDR3 nucleotide sequence: TGTGCCAGCAGCCCGATCGGACAGGGGGGGACTGAAGCTTTCTTT. This codes for CASSPIGQGGTEAFF.

The chain couples TRBV19 to TRBJ1-5; tentatively, D is TRBD1 (5 bases). This CDR3 has 16 amino acids. Germline CDR1 reads LNHDA; CDR2 reads SQIVND (reference sequence). Trimming pared 3 bases from V and 0 bases from J, leaving 12 bases between. The CDR3, as DNA: TGTGCCAGTAGTATGGGGGGACTGTATAGCAATCAGCCCCAGCATTTT. Its protein product is CASSMGGLYSNQPQHF.

This clone counts as medium-sized. The chain combines TRBV9 with TRBJ2-1, with TRBD2 matching 7 bases. Germline V gene sequence: CDR1 SGDLS, CDR2 YYNGEE. CDR3 length: 15 residues. Trimming cost V 3 bases and J 5 bases; bases outside gene matches: 8. The CDR3 loop reads CASSGIGGNNNEQFF. As DNA, the CDR3 is TGTGCCAGCAGCGGGATCGGGGGGAACAACAATGAGCAGTTCTTC.

The V and J genes are TRBV19 and TRBJ2-7; a possible D gene is TRBD1 (6 bases). V gave up 5 bases and J gave up 6 bases, with 11 bases separating them. This CDR3 is built from 12 residues. Per the germline V gene, CDR1 is LNHDA and CDR2 is SQIVND (reference sequence). DNA of the CDR3: TGTGCCAGTAGTCAGGGGCTTGCCGAGCAGTACTTC. Translated, it gives CASSQGLAEQYF.

The chain has TRBV14 and TRBJ1-2; D unclear. Per germline, CDR1 SGHDN and CDR2 FVKESK. This CDR3 contains 15 residues. V was shortened by 0 bases and J by 4 bases, with 12 bases between the two germline ends. The CDR3 region has the DNA TGTGCCAGCAGCCAAGAATGGGAGGGATCCTATGGCTACACCTTC. Its protein product is CASSQEWEGSYGYTF.

The CDR3 is CASSRTGSNGYTF. In DNA form, the CDR3 reads TGTGCCAGCAGTAGGACAGGGTCGAATGGCTACACCTTC. V and J are TRBV6-5 and TRBJ1-2; TRBD1 matches 8 bases. Germline CDR1 is MNHEY and CDR2 is SVGAGI. Trimming at V came to 5 bases and at J to 6 bases, leaving 5 bases not matched to a gene. The CDR3 runs to 13 residues.

V usage is TRBV7-2 and J usage is TRBJ1-1; D is possibly TRBD1 (6 bases). CDR1 is SGHTA and CDR2 is FQGNSA in the germline V gene. Trimming cost V 5 bases and J 7 bases, with 20 bases left between them. This CDR3 is built from 15 residues. The DNA for the CDR3 is TGTGCCAGCAGCATCACGCTCCTGACAGGAGATGAAGCTTTCTTT. It is translated as CASSITLLTGDEAFF.

V usage is TRBV15 and J usage is TRBJ2-7, with D uncertain. There are 13 residues in the CDR3. Germline CDR1 reads LNHNV; CDR2 reads YYDKDF (reference sequence). V gave up 0 bases and J gave up 4 bases, with 7 bases separating them. The DNA of the CDR3 is TGTGCCACCAGCAGAGATTTCGGTTACGAGCAGTACTTC. Translating gives CATSRDFGYEQYF.

J is TRBJ2-6 and V is TRBV2; TRBD2 aligns across 7 bases. This CDR3 contains 15 residues. Trimming cost V 6 bases and J 1 base; bases outside gene matches: 3. Germline V lookup: CDR1 SNHLY, CDR2 FYNNEI. CDR3 DNA: TGTGCCAGCAGCCGACTAGCATCTGGGGCCAACGTCCTGACTTTC. Translated, it gives CASSRLASGANVLTF.

This chain uses TRBV30 with TRBJ2-1; TRBD2 aligns across 7 bases. V shed 1 base and J 7 bases; nucleotides not matched to a gene: 4. Germline-derived CDR1 and CDR2 are GTSNPN and SVGIG (reference sequence). The CDR3 loop spans 13 amino acids. The CDR3 region is CAWSAGTTNEQFF. CDR3 coding DNA: TGTGCCTGGAGTGCGGGGACTACAAATGAGCAGTTCTTC.

The rearrangement joins TRBV27 to TRBJ1-1; D unclear. This CDR3 spans 12 amino acids. The V gene's germline CDR1 is MNHEY and CDR2 SMNVEV (reference sequence). V was cut by 6 bases and J by 1 base, with 6 bases left in between. Written as DNA, the CDR3 is TGTGCCAGCAGGGCAGGGAACACTGAAGCTTTCTTT. It encodes CASRAGNTEAFF.

The V call is TRBV29-1, the J call TRBJ2-1, with D possibly matching TRBD2 (5 bases). CDR1 is SQVTM and CDR2 is ANQGSEA in the germline V gene. This CDR3 comprises 11 residues. V was shortened by 0 bases and J by 15 bases, with 12 bases between the two germline ends. DNA of the CDR3: TGCAGCGTTGAAGAAGGAGGCTGGACGTTCTTC. Translation gives CSVEEGGWTFF.

CDR3 sequence: CASSLVGGANYGYTF. CDR3 bases: TGCGCCAGCAGCTTGGTTGGAGGAGCTAACTATGGCTACACCTTC. This sequence joins TRBV5-1 and TRBJ1-2, with D unclear. This CDR3 contains 15 residues. Germline CDR1 SGHRS, CDR2 YFSETQ. V was pared by 0 bases and J by 0 bases, with 9 bases between.

V is TRBV4-1 and J is TRBJ1-5; D gene unclear. Germline V gene lookup returns CDR1 MGHRA and CDR2 YSYEKL. Trimming pared 0 bases from V and 3 bases from J, leaving 9 bases between. The CDR3 sequence is 15 residues long. The CDR3 nucleotides read TGCGCCAGCAGCCAAGAAAGCGGCCACAATCAGCCCCAGCATTTT. Amino acids: CASSQESGHNQPQHF.

The CDR3 coding sequence is TGTGCCAGCAGCCTTAACAGGGTCTTCTCTGGAAACACCATATATTTT. Amino acid sequence: CASSLNRVFSGNTIYF. The V gene is TRBV7-2, the J gene TRBJ1-3, with a possible D match to TRBD1 (6 bases). V was trimmed by 5 bases and J by 0 bases, leaving 14 bases between them. This CDR3 comprises 16 residues. The germline gives CDR1 SGHTA, CDR2 FQGNSA.

In its sample, this clone was seen once. CDR3 residues: CASSQGTGTNEKLFF. The CDR3 DNA is TGCGCCAGCAGCCAAGGGACAGGGACGAATGAAAAACTGTTTTTT. This chain joins TRBV4-3 and TRBJ1-4; TRBD1 matches at 8 bases. The CDR3 runs 15 residues. V lost 1 base, J lost 5 bases, and 3 bases stayed unmatched. Germline V lookup: CDR1 LGHNA, CDR2 YSLEER.

The chain carries TRBV19 and TRBJ2-1, with TRBD2 identical over 16 bases. CDR3 size: 17 residues. V gave up 0 bases and J gave up 6 bases; unmatched junction bases: 2. Germline V lookup: CDR1 LNHDA, CDR2 SQIVND (reference sequence). In DNA, the CDR3 is TGTGCCAGTAGTATAGATGGGACTAGCGGGGGGGCCAATGAGCAGTTCTTC. Translated: CASSIDGTSGGANEQFF.

The chain has TRBV13 and TRBJ1-1; D is perhaps TRBD1 (5 bases). This CDR3 has 17 amino acids. Looked up from germline, CDR1 is PRHDT and CDR2 is FYEKMQ (reference sequence). The V gene lost 7 bases and the J gene lost 2 bases, with 23 bases spanning the gap. The CDR3 region has the DNA TGTGCCAGCATCATTTTCGGGGGGTCGGTCCTCAACACTGAAGCTTTCTTT. This sequence encodes CASIIFGGSVLNTEAFF.

The chain uses TRBV5-4 and TRBJ1-2; D is uncertain. Trimming pared 5 bases from V and 0 bases from J, leaving 11 bases between. The germline V gene has CDR1 SGHNT and CDR2 YYREEE (reference sequence). This CDR3 comprises 14 residues. CDR3 sequence reads: CASRQETTNYGYTF. The CDR3 DNA reads TGTGCCAGCAGACAAGAAACTACTAACTATGGCTACACCTTC.

The J gene is TRBJ1-4, the V gene TRBV4-1; 9 positions match TRBD1. After removal of 0 bases from V and 8 bases from J, the junction contained 7 bases not matched to a gene. Germline V gene data show CDR1 as MGHRA and CDR2 as YSYEKL. CDR3 size: 16 residues. CDR3 DNA sequence: TGCGCCAGCAGCCAAGACCCGAACAGGGGGCAGGAAAAACTGTTTTTT. Translating gives CASSQDPNRGQEKLFF.